This T cell receptor (beta chain) originates from a study of T cell responses to AZD1222 COVID-19 vaccine. Libraries were prepared by immunoSEQ multiplex PCR; TCRdb keeps only in-frame clonotypes and omits some of them. The table has about 110,000 clones, around nine tenths seen once; the top ten hold 1.2%. Germline V lookup: CDR1 LNHDA, CDR2 SQIVND (reference sequence). Trimming removed 1 base from V and 7 bases from J, with 13 bases in between. The length of the CDR3 is 14 residues. The clonotype originates from an adult in good health. The chain has TRBV19 and TRBJ1-2, with TRBD1 as a possible D gene (5 bases). Sequenced here: peripheral blood, sampled on day 0 of AZD1222 vaccination. CDR3 in DNA: TGTGCCAGTAGTATAGTCATTCAGGGATCTGGCTACACCTTC. Translated: CASSIVIQGSGYTF.